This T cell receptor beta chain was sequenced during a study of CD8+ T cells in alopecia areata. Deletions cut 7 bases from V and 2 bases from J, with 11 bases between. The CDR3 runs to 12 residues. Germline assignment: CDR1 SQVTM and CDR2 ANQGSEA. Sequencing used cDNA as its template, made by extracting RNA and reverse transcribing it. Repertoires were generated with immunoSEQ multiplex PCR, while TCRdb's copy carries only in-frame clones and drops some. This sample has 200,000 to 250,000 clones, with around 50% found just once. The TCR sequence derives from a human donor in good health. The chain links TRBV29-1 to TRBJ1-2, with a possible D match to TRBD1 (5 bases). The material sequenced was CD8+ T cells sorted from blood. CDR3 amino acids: CSAVRENYGYTF. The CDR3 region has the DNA TGCAGCGCCGTCAGGGAAAACTATGGCTACACCTTC.